This TCR beta chain was retrieved from a study of shared clonotypes between healthy human individuals. CDR3 length: 15 amino acids. With 4 bases removed from V and 0 bases from J, the gap between germline ends came to 7 bases. Germline CDR1 and CDR2: SGHAT and FQNNGV. DNA input for the unsorted PBMC replicate PCRs was roughly 300 ng, approximately 30,000 T cell genomes. Sequencing used immunoSEQ multiplex PCR; TCRdb keeps in-frame clones, though not all of them. The sample carries approximately 460,000 clones, 70% to 80% recorded once. The sequence was collected from a middle-aged woman in good health. Some clones in this sample may be carry-over from other donors' samples. V gene TRBV11-2 combines with J gene TRBJ2-6, with D maybe TRBD1 (5 bases). The sequenced sample was PBMCs. The CDR3 sequence is CASSSDISGANVLTF. CDR3 bases: TGTGCCAGCAGCTCGGACATCTCTGGGGCCAACGTCCTGACTTTC.